This TCR beta chain was sequenced for a study of blood T cell repertoires in COVID-19. Germline V gene lookup returns CDR1 SEHNR and CDR2 FQNEAQ (reference sequence). Between the trimmed V and J ends, which lost 3 bases and 3 bases, there was a span of 8 bases. The CDR3 has 13 amino acids. Original analysis: Cell counts per sample came from amplifying reference gene primers. TCRdb's table, derived via immunoSEQ multiplex PCR, lists solely in-frame clones and lacks some. The DNA was the basis for D and trimming; V, J and clone size are from that table. The top ten hold 8.1% of the sample, which has some 100,000 clones, 80% to 90% seen once.

This clonotype was sampled from a woman in her seventies with acute or convalescent COVID-19. Sequencing was performed on peripheral blood. The chain carries TRBV7-9 and TRBJ1-1, with no clear D. The CDR3 coding sequence is TGTGCCAGCAGCTTCTCCGGTGACACTGAAGCTTTCTTT. Translating gives CASSFSGDTEAFF.